The source of this TCR beta chain is a study of beta chain features in type 1 diabetes. Germline values: CDR1 SQVTM, CDR2 ANQGSEA. After removal of 8 bases from V and 6 bases from J, the junction contained 5 bases not matched to a gene. There are 12 residues in the CDR3. The whole isolated RNA underwent reverse transcription, so sequencing captured expressed TCRB transcripts. Libraries were prepared by immunoSEQ multiplex PCR; TCRdb keeps only in-frame clonotypes and omits some of them. The sample has 450,000 to 600,000 clones; 30% are singletons. The gene calls are TRBV29-1 and TRBJ2-5; 11 positions match TRBD1. Specimen: naive CD4+ T cells from blood. This TCR was recovered from a man aged 18 to 29 in good health. CDR3 bases: TGCAGCTCGGGACAGGGGGGACAGACCCAGTACTTC. Protein product: CSSGQGGQTQYF. Full variable domain (missing parts from reference TRBV29-1 and TRBJ2-5): SAVISQKPSRDICQRGTSLTIQCQVDSQVTMMFWYRQQPGQSLTLIATANQGSEATYESGFVIDKFPISRPNLTFSTLTVSNMSPEDSSIYLCSSGQGGQTQYFGPGTRLLVL.